This T cell receptor beta chain was retrieved from a study of blood T cells in healthy people across ages. The study's findings and limits: A greater number of naive CD4+ cells and higher diversity distinguished long-lived donors from aged donors.

A second PCR, run for roughly 7 to 11 cycles, used a sample-barcoded 5' primer plus a J-beta primer mix. MiXCR was run by TCRdb on the 5' RACE reads, yielding one entry per CDR3 protein. Here the sample spans about 1.1 million distinct CDR3 sequences, 35% to 45% being singletons. With respect to this clonotype: Its target is not known.

The donors, aged roughly 6 to 90, were healthy Caucasians from Russia. Peripheral blood from each donor was collected in a volume of 9.5 to 10 milliliters. Material for sequencing was blood. The receptor comes from a young man in good health.

CDR3 nucleotide sequence: TGTGCCAGCAGTCCGCTAGCGGGGGGCCAAAATGAGCAGTACTTC. Its translation is CASSPLAGGQNEQYF. The V gene is TRBV6-2 or TRBV6-3, the J gene TRBJ2-7, with 11 bases lining up with TRBD2. This CDR3 contains 15 residues. Germline trimming cut 5 bases from V and 7 bases from J; bases unmatched to any gene: 10. The germline V gene encodes CDR1 MNHEY and CDR2 SVGEGT.